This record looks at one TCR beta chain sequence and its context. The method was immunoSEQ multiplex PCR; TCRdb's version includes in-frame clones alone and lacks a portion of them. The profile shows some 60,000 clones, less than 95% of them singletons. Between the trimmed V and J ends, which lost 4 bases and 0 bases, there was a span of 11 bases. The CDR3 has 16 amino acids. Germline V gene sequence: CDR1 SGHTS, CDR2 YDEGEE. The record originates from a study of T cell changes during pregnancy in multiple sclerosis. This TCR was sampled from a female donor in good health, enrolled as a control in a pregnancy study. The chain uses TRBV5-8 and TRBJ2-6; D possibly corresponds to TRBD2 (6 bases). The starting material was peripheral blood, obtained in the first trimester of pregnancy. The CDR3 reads CASSPLGGSGANVLTF. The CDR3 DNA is TGTGCCAGCAGCCCGCTCGGGGGCTCTGGGGCCAACGTCCTGACTTTC.